Listed below are T cell receptor beta chains from one sample, sequenced in a study of cytomegalovirus exposure and HLA in healthy donors. The repertoire was sequenced with immunoSEQ multiplex PCR; TCRdb's copy has only in-frame clones and lacks some. This table holds about 120,000 clones, more than 70% found once. The sequenced sample consisted of PBMCs. All receptors derive from a woman aged 25 to 39 in good health and CMV-seronegative. The CDR3 runs from the conserved cysteine through the conserved F or W. The D gene is left open where the match is weak. Clone size, where shown, is once, few, many, or a class for clones that have expanded.

clone_size | j_call | cdr3_length | d_call | v_call | cdr3_nt | cdr3_aa
- | TRBJ2-7 | 18 | TRBD1 | TRBV5-1 | TGCGCCAGCAGCTCGAACCCGGTCGACAGGGGGCGTCTATACGAGCAGTACTTC | CASSSNPVDRGRLYEQYF
- | TRBJ2-5 | 13 | - | TRBV10-3 | TGTGCCATCAGTGAGCCCGGGGAGGAGACCCAGTACTTC | CAISEPGEETQYF
- | TRBJ2-7 | 15 | TRBD1 | TRBV19 | TGTGCCAGTAGCCCCGGGACAGGGTTTTTGTCCGAGCAGTACTTC | CASSPGTGFLSEQYF
- | TRBJ1-4 | 15 | TRBD1 | TRBV5-8 | TGTGCCAGCAGCTGGCCTTTACAGGGGTTTGAAAAACTGTTTTTT | CASSWPLQGFEKLFF
- | TRBJ2-3 | 15 | TRBD1 | TRBV19 | TGTGCCAGTAGTACCGACAGGGCGAGAGGAGATACGCAGTATTTT | CASSTDRARGDTQYF
- | TRBJ1-1 | 13 | - | TRBV5-1 | TGCGCCTCCAGCGGCGGACAGCCCAAGGTGGCTTTCTTT | CASSGGQPKVAFF
once | TRBJ2-7 | 15 | - | TRBV5-1 | TGCGCCAGCAGCTTGTCTCCAGGGGGGTCCTACGAGCAGTACTTC | CASSLSPGGSYEQYF
- | TRBJ2-1 | 15 | TRBD2 | TRBV5-1 | TGCGCCAGCAGCTTCAACGGGGGGGCCTCGAATGAGCAGTTCTTC | CASSFNGGASNEQFF
- | TRBJ2-5 | 13 | - | TRBV5-1 | TGCGCCAGCAGCTCGGGACTCCAAGAGACCCAGTACTTC | CASSSGLQETQYF
once | TRBJ1-2 | 15 | TRBD1 | TRBV6-1 | TGTGCCAGCAGTAGGACAGGTGTGGCTAACTATGGCTACACCTTC | CASSRTGVANYGYTF
- | TRBJ2-1 | 12 | - | TRBV27 | TGTGCCAGCAGTCTTAGGGGAGGTGAGCAGTTCTTC | CASSLRGGEQFF
- | TRBJ1-3 | 14 | TRBD1 | TRBV11-2 | TGTGCCAGCAGCCAACCTGACAGGGCAAACACCATATATTTT | CASSQPDRANTIYF
- | TRBJ2-6 | 16 | TRBD1 | TRBV30 | TGTGCCTGGAGTGGGACAGGGGATACTGGGGCCAACGTCCTGACTTTC | CAWSGTGDTGANVLTF
- | TRBJ2-5 | 14 | - | TRBV5-8 | TGTGCCAGCAGCTCCAGGACAGCCCAAGAGACCCAGTACTTC | CASSSRTAQETQYF
- | TRBJ2-1 | 14 | TRBD2 | TRBV11-3 | TGTGCCAGCAGCTTAGTGCGGGGGGGGCGAGAGCAGTTCTTC | CASSLVRGGREQFF
- | TRBJ1-1 | 15 | TRBD1 | TRBV6-5 | TGTGCCAGCAGTTACTCGGGACAGGGGGGGACGCGGGCTTTCTTT | CASSYSGQGGTRAFF
- | TRBJ1-5 | 14 | - | TRBV7-8 | TGTGCCAGCAGCCACAGGGCGGGGGATCAGCCCCAGCATTTT | CASSHRAGDQPQHF
few | TRBJ1-2 | 12 | - | TRBV30 | TGTGCCTGTTTACAATCCCACTATGGCTACACCTTC | CACLQSHYGYTF
- | TRBJ2-3 | 16 | TRBD1 | TRBV7-9 | TGTGCCAGCAGCCCCTTTGACAGGGCGGGCACAGATACGCAGTATTTT | CASSPFDRAGTDTQYF
- | TRBJ2-3 | 16 | TRBD2 | TRBV7-2 | TGTGCCAGCAGCTTGACTAGCGGTACCAGCACAGATACGCAGTATTTT | CASSLTSGTSTDTQYF
- | TRBJ2-1 | 15 | - | TRBV4-1 | TGCGCCAGCAGCCAAGATCGGGGGAGGAGGGATGAGCAGTTCTTC | CASSQDRGRRDEQFF
- | TRBJ2-1 | 15 | TRBD2 | TRBV25-1 | TGTGCCAGCGGCTTCCGGGGGGGCCCCTACAATGAGCAGTTCTTC | CASGFRGGPYNEQFF
- | TRBJ2-7 | 14 | - | TRBV4-3 | TGCGCCAGCAGCCAAGTCCACCCCAGCTACGAGCAGTACTTC | CASSQVHPSYEQYF
- | TRBJ1-2 | 13 | - | TRBV9 | TGTGCCAGCAGCGGGGAGGGGGAATATGGCTACACCTTC | CASSGEGEYGYTF
- | TRBJ2-5 | 14 | - | TRBV6-5 | TGTGCCAGCAGTTATGGGCACCCCCGAGAGACCCAGTACTTC | CASSYGHPRETQYF
- | TRBJ2-1 | 10 | - | TRBV10-2 | TGCGCCAGCAGTGACTTTGAGCAGTTCTTC | CASSDFEQFF
- | TRBJ2-1 | 15 | - | TRBV2 | TGTGCCAGCAGTGAAGTGGGGGGGGGCCGAGGTGAGCAGTTCTTC | CASSEVGGGRGEQFF
- | TRBJ1-3 | 17 | - | TRBV7-2 | TGTGCCAGCAGCTTAAGGGGGAATGGGGGCGTTGGAAACACCATATATTTT | CASSLRGNGGVGNTIYF
- | TRBJ2-3 | 15 | - | TRBV14 | TGTGCCAGCAGCCAAGAGCAGGGAATGGCAGATACGCAGTATTTT | CASSQEQGMADTQYF
- | TRBJ1-6 | 18 | TRBD1 | TRBV13 | TGTGCCAGCAGCTTAGGGGACAGGGGGCGAGAGGGTAATTCACCCCTCCACTTT | CASSLGDRGREGNSPLHF
- | TRBJ2-1 | 15 | TRBD1 | TRBV29-1 | TGCAGCTCCCAGGTCGGGACAGGTACCTACAATGAGCAGTTCTTC | CSSQVGTGTYNEQFF
- | TRBJ2-5 | 13 | - | TRBV7-2 | TGTGCCAGCAGCTTAGATGTTAAAGAGACCCAGTACTTC | CASSLDVKETQYF
- | TRBJ2-1 | 16 | TRBD1 | TRBV27 | TGTGCCAGCAGTTCCGGGACAGGCAACTCCTACAATGAGCAGTTCTTC | CASSSGTGNSYNEQFF
once | TRBJ2-3 | 15 | TRBD2 | TRBV5-1 | TGCGCCAGCAGCTCAACTAGCGGAGCATCGTGGACGCAGTATTTT | CASSSTSGASWTQYF
- | TRBJ2-7 | 13 | - | TRBV5-6 | TGTGCCAGCAGCTTGCCGGGGGCCTACGAGCAGTACTTC | CASSLPGAYEQYF
- | TRBJ1-5 | 13 | - | TRBV30 | TGTGCCTGGAGTGCGGTTAGCAATCAGCCCCAGCATTTT | CAWSAVSNQPQHF
- | TRBJ1-5 | 15 | TRBD1 | TRBV6-5 | TGTGCCAGCAGTTACCTTAGGACAGGGAATCAGCCCCAGCATTTT | CASSYLRTGNQPQHF
- | TRBJ1-4 | 16 | - | TRBV4-3 | TGCGCCAGCAGCCAAGTTCTGGGAGGGGTAGGGGAAAAACTGTTTTTT | CASSQVLGGVGEKLFF
- | TRBJ1-5 | 17 | TRBD1 | TRBV5-8 | TGTGCCAGCGGGAACCCGGGACAGGGGGCGCGGGGACAGCCCCAGCATTTT | CASGNPGQGARGQPQHF
- | TRBJ2-1 | 15 | - | TRBV6-5 | TGTGCCAGCAGCTACAGCGGGACAGGATCGAATGAGCAGTTCTTC | CASSYSGTGSNEQFF
- | TRBJ2-2 | 16 | - | TRBV5-6 | TGTGCCAGCAGCGTTCCGACGGGACAGAACACCGGGGAGCTGTTTTTT | CASSVPTGQNTGELFF
- | TRBJ2-2 | 15 | TRBD1 | TRBV27 | TGTGCCAGCAGAGGACAGGGGGCGGACACCGGGGAGCTGTTTTTT | CASRGQGADTGELFF
- | TRBJ1-2 | 15 | TRBD1 | TRBV15 | TGTGCCACCAGCAGAGAACAGGGGTCCAACTATGGCTACACCTTC | CATSREQGSNYGYTF
- | TRBJ1-1 | 13 | - | TRBV18 | TGTGCCAGCTCACCACCCGGGGACACTGAAGCTTTCTTT | CASSPPGDTEAFF
- | TRBJ1-5 | 16 | - | TRBV10-2 | TGCGCCAGCAGTGTTGGAGGAGGGGACAGCAATCAGCCCCAGCATTTT | CASSVGGGDSNQPQHF